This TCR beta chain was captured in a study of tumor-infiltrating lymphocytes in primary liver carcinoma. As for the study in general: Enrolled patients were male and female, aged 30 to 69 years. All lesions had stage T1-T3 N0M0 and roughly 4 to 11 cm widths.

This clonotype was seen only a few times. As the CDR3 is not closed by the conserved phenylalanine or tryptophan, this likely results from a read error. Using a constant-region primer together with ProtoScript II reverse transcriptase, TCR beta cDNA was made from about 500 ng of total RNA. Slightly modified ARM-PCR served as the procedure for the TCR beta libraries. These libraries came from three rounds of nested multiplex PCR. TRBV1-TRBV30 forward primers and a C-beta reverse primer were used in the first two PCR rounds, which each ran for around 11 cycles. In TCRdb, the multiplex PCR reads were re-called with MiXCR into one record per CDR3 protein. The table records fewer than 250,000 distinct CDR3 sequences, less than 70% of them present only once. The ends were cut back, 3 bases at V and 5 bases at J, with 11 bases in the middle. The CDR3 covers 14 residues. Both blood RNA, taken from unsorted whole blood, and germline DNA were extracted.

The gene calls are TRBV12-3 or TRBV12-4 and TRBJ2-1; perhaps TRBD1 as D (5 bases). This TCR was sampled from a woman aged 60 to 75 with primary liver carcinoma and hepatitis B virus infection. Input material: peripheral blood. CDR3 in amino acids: CASSFGAGNNEQFL. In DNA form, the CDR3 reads TGTGCCAGCAGTTTCGGCGCAGGGAACAATGAGCAGTTCCTC.